This TCR beta chain came from a study of cytomegalovirus exposure and HLA in healthy donors. The PCR ran on 60 Vbeta and 13 Jbeta primers. Only in-frame clones appear in the TCRdb table, and some are missing; sequencing was by immunoSEQ multiplex PCR. This sample yields 150,000 to 200,000 clones, of which roughly 73% are seen a single time; 3.1% belongs to the top ten. Regarding this clone: What it binds is unknown.

Study-wide results and limits: Indistinguishability led to the exclusion of some V segments, TRBV6-2 and TRBV6-3 included. A link between a missense DCLRE1C variant and TCR beta V- and J-gene trimming emerged from a later analysis. Cytomegalovirus association was assigned to approximately 160 TCR beta chains.

Per germline, CDR1 SSHAT and CDR2 FNYEAQ (reference sequence). The length of the CDR3 is 13 residues. Trimming stripped 6 bases from V and 7 bases from J, with 12 bases between. Sequenced: PBMCs. The chain recombines TRBV7-7 with TRBJ2-2, with D possibly being TRBD2 (5 bases). The TCR was taken from a female donor in good health and CMV-seronegative. The chain's CDR3 is CASRTGGLGELFF. The CDR3 DNA sequence: TGTGCCAGCAGAACCGGAGGCCTCGGGGAGCTGTTTTTT.